This T cell receptor (beta chain) was captured in a study of T-cell reconstitution after alpha-beta-depleted transplantation in children. Germline V gene data show CDR1 as DFQATT and CDR2 as SNEGSKA (reference sequence). The CDR3 is made up of 17 amino acids. J was trimmed by 3 bases and V by 8 bases; bases with no gene match: 10. Preparation of the TCRbeta library used unique molecular identifiers. TCRdb processed the PCR reads anew with MiXCR; each CDR3 protein has one entry. The sample carries hundreds of thousands of distinct CDR3 sequences, 10% to 15% recorded once. Study results and limitations: One year post-transplant, T-cell counts and diversity were largely derived from T cells produced anew. The origin of alpha-beta T cells about two months after transplant was reportedly several hundred expanded graft clones. Some patients' high day-60 TCRbeta diversity was traced to surviving recipient T cells and thymic progenitors.

About this clonotype: Its antigen is as yet unknown.

Material: PBMCs, mostly from graft donor cells, obtained 360 days after TCRalphabeta/CD19-depleted stem cell transplant. This receptor was identified in a male patient younger than 18 who had a stem cell transplant for acute myeloid leukemia, so the T cells may come from the graft donor. This chain uses TRBV20-1 with TRBJ2-1, with TRBD2 identical over 16 bases. The CDR3 DNA reads TGCAGTTACTCCGGGACTAGCGGGAGGGTTCTCTACAATGAGCAGTTCTTC. It is translated as CSYSGTSGRVLYNEQFF.